The source of this T cell receptor (beta chain) is a study of T cell responses to AZD1222 COVID-19 vaccine (dated by TCRdb to the early 2020s). In the study overall: A total of approximately 230 trial participants underwent TCR sequencing, of whom about 210 received two doses of AZD1222 and about 25 received two doses of the MenACWY control vaccine. Enrollment into the trials was organized by age into subgroups of 18-55, 56-69 and 70-plus years, and those subgroups contained about 150, 27 and 61 TCR-sequenced participants, respectively. Overall results and qualifications from the work: Reportedly, almost half of the unique spike-specific TCRs recognized epitopes lying outside the regions that are mutated in the B.1.351 and B.1.1.7 variants. Conclusions about previously exposed vaccinees are limited because only six or seven AZD1222 recipients were SARS-CoV-2 seropositive at baseline. The 56-69-year group was small, and its depth increase did not reach significance, likely because of low power. After two AZD1222 doses, spike-specific TCR breadth and depth were significantly higher than at day 0 and than in MenACWY recipients. No day 14 peak-response samples were available, so repertoires were characterized only after the peak T cell response. Most participants were white British and females outnumbered males, and the authors suggested that clonal diversity may have been underestimated. The vaccine-associated CD4 TCRs covered the entire spike protein, and the dominant responses fell in regions 160-218 and 743-854.

The CDR3 regions of human TCRbeta chains were subjected to immunosequencing. Under the source paper's analysis protocol: TCRs in the repertoires were compared against a reference library of SARS-CoV-2-specific TCRs that had been generated with the MIRA antigen-specificity platform. Breadth meant the fraction of unique TCRs that were SARS-CoV-2-associated, whereas depth meant the fraction of total T cells that were SARS-CoV-2-associated. Using the MIRA data, each spike-specific TCR was assigned both to the spike region to which the TCR was reactive and to a CD4 or CD8 class. Log10-transformed breadth and depth values were compared by one-way ANOVA with Sidak's multiple comparisons tests. TCRdb re-hosts the immuneACCESS table, in-frame sequences only. Its copies lack some clones; in the studies checked, an unresolved V gene accounts for under half of them, and the cause for the rest is not known. The D gene and trimming were derived from the DNA, and the V and J assignments and clone size from that table. Within this sample are some 74,000 clones, with about 85% of them counted one time only. Approximately 1.2% of the sample rests with the top ten.

Based on the germline V gene, the CDR1 and CDR2 sequences are LGHNA and YSLEER. Here V drops 3 bases and J drops 5 bases, and the junction holds 9 bases not matched to any gene. From its cysteine to its phenylalanine, the CDR3 spans 15 amino acids. The entry retains the CDR3 DNA only, 45 bases that are in frame from base 1. With respect to this clone: Its antigen is still unknown. Per-base quality was not reported, and no clone a single base away is much larger than it.

What this sample's time point label stands for: about 28 days (+/-7) after the second vaccine dose. AZD1222 recipients given second doses at about 4 weeks or at about 12 weeks were pooled, since spike-specific TCR depth and breadth were not found to differ between the two schedules. The vaccinee samples were drawn from two UK trials, COV001 and COV002, one of which was a single-blind randomized controlled phase 2/3 trial testing AZD1222 (ChAdOx1 nCoV-19) in healthy adults. Trial participant PBMC samples were collected at day 0 and day 28 after the second dose for TCRbeta chain sequencing. Here the chain combines TRBV4-3 and TRBJ1-2, and 7 junction bases match TRBD1. The sequences come from peripheral blood, collected 28 days after the second AZD1222 dose. This clonotype originated in an adult who received the AZD1222 COVID-19 vaccine. The DNA sequence reads TGCGCCAGCAGCCAGGAAACCGGGACAGCTTATGGCTACACCTTC. Its protein is CASSQETGTAYGYTF.